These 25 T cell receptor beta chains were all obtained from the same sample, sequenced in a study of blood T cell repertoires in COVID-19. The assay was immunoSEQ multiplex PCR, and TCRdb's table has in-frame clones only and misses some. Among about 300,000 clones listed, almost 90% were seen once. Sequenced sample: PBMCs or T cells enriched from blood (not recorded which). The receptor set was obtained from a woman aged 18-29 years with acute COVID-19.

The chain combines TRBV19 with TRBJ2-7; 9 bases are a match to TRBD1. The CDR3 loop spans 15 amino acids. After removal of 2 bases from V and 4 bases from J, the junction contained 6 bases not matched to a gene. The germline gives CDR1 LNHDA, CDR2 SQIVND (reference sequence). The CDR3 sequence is CASSIPRDREYEQYF. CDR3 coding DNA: TGTGCCAGTAGTATACCCCGGGACAGGGAGTACGAGCAGTACTTC. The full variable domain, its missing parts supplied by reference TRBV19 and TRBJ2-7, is DGGITQSPKYLFRKEGQNVTLSCEQNLNHDAMYWYRQDPGQGLRLIYYSQIVNDFQKGDIAEGYSVSREKKESFPLTVTSAQKNPTAFYLCASSIPRDREYEQYFGPGTRLTVT.

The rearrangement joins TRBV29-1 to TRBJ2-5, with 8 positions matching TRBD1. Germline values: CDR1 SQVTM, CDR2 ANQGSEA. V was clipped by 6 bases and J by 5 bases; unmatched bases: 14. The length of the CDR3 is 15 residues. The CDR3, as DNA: TGCAGCGTCACCCCCAGGGGGCCCCCGAGCGAGACCCAGTACTTC. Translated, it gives CSVTPRGPPSETQYF.

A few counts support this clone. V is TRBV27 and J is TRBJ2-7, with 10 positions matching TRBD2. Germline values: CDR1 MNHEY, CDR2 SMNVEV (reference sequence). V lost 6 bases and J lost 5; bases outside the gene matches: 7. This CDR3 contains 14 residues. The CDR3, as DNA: TGTGCCAGCAGAAATAGCGGGGGGTTTAACGAGCAGTACTTC. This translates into CASRNSGGFNEQYF.

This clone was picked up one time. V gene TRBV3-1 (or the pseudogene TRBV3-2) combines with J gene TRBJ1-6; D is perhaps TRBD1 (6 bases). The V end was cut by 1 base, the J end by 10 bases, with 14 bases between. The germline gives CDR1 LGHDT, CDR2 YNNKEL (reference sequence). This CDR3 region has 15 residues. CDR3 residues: CASSQGGLPGSPLHF. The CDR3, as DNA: TGTGCCAGCAGCCAAGGGGGGCTCCCGGGATCACCCCTCCACTTT.

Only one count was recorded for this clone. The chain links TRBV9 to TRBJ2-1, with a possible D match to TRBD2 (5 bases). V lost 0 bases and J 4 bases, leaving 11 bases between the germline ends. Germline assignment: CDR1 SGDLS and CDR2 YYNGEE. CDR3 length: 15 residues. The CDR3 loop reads CASSVASEGYNEQFF. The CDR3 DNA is TGTGCCAGCAGCGTAGCGAGTGAGGGATACAATGAGCAGTTCTTC.

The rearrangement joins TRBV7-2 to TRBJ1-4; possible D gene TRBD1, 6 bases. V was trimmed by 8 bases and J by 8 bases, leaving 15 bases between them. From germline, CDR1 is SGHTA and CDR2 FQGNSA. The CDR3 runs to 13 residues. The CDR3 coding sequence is TGTGCCAGCTCTAGGGGGGGATACGAAAAACTGTTTTTT. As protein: CASSRGGYEKLFF.

CDR3 sequence (DNA): TGTGCCAGCAGCCAAGATACGTGGAGCGGAGATGGGAATGAGCAGTTCTTC. Translation gives CASSQDTWSGDGNEQFF. The chain carries TRBV4-2 and TRBJ2-1; a possible D gene is TRBD2 (5 bases). The CDR3 covers 17 residues. In germline, CDR1 is LGHNA, CDR2 YNFKEQ. V shed 0 bases and J shed 7 bases, with 19 bases lying between them.

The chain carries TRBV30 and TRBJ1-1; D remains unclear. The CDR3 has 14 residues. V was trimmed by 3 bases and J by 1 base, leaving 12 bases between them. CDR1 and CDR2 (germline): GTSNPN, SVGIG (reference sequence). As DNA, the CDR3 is TGTGCCTGGAGGCCCCTAAACAGGAACACTGAAGCTTTCTTT. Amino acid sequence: CAWRPLNRNTEAFF.

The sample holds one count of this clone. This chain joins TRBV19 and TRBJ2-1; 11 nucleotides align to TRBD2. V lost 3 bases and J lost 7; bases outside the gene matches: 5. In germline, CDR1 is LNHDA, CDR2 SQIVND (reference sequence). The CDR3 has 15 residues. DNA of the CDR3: TGTGCCAGTAGTATCGAACTAGCGGGAGTTAATGAGCAGTTCTTC. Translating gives CASSIELAGVNEQFF.

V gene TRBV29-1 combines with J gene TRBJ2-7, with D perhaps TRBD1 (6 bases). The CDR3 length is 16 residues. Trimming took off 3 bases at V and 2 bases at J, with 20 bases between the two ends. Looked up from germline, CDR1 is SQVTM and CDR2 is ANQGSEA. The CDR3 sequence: CSVDLLKRDNTYEQYF. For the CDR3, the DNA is TGCAGCGTTGATTTACTAAAACGGGACAATACCTACGAGCAGTACTTC.

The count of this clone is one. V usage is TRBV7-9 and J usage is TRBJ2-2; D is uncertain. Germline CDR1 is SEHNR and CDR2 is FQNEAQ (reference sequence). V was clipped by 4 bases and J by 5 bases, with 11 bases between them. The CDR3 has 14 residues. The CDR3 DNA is TGTGCCAGCAGCTCCCCTATTGATACCGGGGAGCTGTTTTTT. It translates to CASSSPIDTGELFF.

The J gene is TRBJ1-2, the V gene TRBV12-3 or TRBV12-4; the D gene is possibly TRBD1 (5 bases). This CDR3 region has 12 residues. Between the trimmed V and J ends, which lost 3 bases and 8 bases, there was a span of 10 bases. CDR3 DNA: TGTGCCAGCAGTTTCAGGGCTGGAGGCTACACCTTC. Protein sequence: CASSFRAGGYTF.

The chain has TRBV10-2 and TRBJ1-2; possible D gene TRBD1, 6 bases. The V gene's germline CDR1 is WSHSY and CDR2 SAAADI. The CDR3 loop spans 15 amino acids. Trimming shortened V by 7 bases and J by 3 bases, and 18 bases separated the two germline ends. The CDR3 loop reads CASMYPETGDYGYTF. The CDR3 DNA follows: TGCGCCAGCATGTATCCCGAGACAGGCGACTATGGCTACACCTTC.

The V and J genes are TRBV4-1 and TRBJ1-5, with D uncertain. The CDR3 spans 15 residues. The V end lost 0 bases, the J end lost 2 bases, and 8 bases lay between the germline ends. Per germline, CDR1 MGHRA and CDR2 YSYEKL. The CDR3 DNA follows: TGCGCCAGCAGCCAAGATGTCCCCGGCAATCAGCCCCAGCATTTT. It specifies CASSQDVPGNQPQHF.

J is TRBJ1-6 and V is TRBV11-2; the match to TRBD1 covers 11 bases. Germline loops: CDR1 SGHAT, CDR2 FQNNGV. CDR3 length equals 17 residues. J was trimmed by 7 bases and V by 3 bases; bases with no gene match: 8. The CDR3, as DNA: TGTGCCAGCAGCTTGGGGGCCGGGACAGGGGGAAATTCACCCCTCCACTTT. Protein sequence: CASSLGAGTGGNSPLHF. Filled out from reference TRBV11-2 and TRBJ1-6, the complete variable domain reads EAGVAQSPRYKIIEKRQSVAFWCNPISGHATLYWYQQILGQGPKLLIQFQNNGVVDDSQLPKDRFSAERLKGVDSTLKIQPAKLEDSAVYLCASSLGAGTGGNSPLHFGNGTRLTVT.

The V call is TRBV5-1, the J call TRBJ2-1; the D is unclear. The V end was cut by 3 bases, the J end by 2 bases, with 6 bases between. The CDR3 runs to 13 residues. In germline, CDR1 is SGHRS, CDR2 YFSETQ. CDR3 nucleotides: TGCGCCAGCAGCTCAGTCCCCTACAATGAGCAGTTCTTC. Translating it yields CASSSVPYNEQFF.

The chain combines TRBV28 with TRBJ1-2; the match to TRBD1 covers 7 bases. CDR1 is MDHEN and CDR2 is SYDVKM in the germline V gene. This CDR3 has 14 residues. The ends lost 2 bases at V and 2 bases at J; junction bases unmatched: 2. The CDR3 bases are TGTGCCAGCAGTTTAGGGGACAGAAACTATGGCTACACCTTC. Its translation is CASSLGDRNYGYTF.

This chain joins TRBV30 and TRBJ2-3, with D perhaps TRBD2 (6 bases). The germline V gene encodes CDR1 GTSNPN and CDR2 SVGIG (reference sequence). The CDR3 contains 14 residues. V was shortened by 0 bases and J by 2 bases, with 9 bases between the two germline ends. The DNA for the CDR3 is TGTGCCTGGAGTGTACGGGGGATCACAGATACGCAGTATTTT. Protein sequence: CAWSVRGITDTQYF.

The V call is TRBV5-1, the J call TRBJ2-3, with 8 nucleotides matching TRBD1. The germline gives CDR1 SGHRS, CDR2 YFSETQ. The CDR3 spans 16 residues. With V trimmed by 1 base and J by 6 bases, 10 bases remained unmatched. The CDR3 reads CASSLRDRGIMDTQYF. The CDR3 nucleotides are TGCGCCAGCAGCTTGCGCGACAGGGGTATAATGGATACGCAGTATTTT. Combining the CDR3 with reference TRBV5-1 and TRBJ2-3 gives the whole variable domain KAGVTQTPRYLIKTRGQQVTLSCSPISGHRSVSWYQQTPGQGLQFLFEYFSETQRNKGNFPGRFSGRQFSNSRSEMNVSTLELGDSALYLCASSLRDRGIMDTQYFGPGTRLTVL.

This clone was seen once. CDR3 coding DNA: TGTGCCAGCAAAGCGGGGGCTGCTGGGGCCAACGTCCTGACTTTC. Residues: CASKAGAAGANVLTF. The rearrangement links TRBV6-5 to TRBJ2-6, with 8 bases aligning to TRBD2. V shed 7 bases and J 2 bases; nucleotides not matched to a gene: 4. The CDR3 contains 15 residues. The germline gives CDR1 MNHEY, CDR2 SVGAGI.

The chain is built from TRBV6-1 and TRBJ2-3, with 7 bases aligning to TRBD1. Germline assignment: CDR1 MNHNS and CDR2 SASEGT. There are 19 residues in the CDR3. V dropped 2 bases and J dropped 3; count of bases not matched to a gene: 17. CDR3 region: CASSEKQLYRGGSTDTQYF. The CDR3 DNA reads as TGTGCCAGCAGTGAAAAGCAACTATACAGGGGCGGATCGACAGATACGCAGTATTTT.

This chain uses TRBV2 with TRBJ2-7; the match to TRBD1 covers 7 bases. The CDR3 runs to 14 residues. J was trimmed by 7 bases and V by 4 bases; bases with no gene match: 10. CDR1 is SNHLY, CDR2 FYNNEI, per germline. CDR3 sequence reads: CASSVQGRFEEQYF. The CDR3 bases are TGTGCCAGCAGTGTACAGGGGCGCTTTGAGGAGCAGTACTTC.

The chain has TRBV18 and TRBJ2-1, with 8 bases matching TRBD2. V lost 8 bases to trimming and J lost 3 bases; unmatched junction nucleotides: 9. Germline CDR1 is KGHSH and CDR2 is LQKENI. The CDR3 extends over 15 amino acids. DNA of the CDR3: TGTGCCAGCCCGCCGGGTAGCGGGATCTACAATGAGCAGTTCTTC. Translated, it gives CASPPGSGIYNEQFF.

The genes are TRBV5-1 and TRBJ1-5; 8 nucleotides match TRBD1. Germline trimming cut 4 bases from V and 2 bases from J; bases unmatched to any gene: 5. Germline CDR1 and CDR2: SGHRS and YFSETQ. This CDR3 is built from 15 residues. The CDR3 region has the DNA TGCGCCAGCAGCCGGACAGGGAGGGGCAATCAGCCCCAGCATTTT. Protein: CASSRTGRGNQPQHF.

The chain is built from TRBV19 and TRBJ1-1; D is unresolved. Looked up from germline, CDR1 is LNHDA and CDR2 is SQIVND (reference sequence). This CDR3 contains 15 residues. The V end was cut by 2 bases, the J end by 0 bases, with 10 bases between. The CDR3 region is CASSIFSGLNTEAFF. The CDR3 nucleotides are TGTGCCAGTAGTATATTTTCGGGGTTGAACACTGAAGCTTTCTTT.